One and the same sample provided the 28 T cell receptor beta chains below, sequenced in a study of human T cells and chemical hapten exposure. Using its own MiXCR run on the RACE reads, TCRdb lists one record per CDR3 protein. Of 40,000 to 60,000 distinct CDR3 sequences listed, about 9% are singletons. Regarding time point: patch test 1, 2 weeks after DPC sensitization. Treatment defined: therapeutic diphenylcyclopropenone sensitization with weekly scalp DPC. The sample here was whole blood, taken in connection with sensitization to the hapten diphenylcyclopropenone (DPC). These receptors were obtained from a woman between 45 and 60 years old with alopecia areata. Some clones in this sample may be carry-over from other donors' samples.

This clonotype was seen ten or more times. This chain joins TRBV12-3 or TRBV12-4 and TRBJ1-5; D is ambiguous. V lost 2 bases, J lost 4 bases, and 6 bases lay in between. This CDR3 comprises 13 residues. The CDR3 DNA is TGTGCCAGCAGTTTAAAGGAAAATCAGCCCCAGCATTTT. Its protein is CASSLKENQPQHF.

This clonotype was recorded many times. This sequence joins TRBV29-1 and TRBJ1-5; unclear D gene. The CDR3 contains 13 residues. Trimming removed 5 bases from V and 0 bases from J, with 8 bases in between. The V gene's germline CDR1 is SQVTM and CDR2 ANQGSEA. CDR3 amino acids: CSVLTYSNQPQHF. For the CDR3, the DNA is TGCAGCGTTTTGACGTATAGCAATCAGCCCCAGCATTTT.

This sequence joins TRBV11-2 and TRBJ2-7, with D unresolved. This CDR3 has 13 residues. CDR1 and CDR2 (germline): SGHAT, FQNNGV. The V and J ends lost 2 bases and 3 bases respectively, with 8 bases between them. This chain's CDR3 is CASSLRAGYEQYF. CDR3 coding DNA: TGTGCCAGCAGCTTAAGGGCCGGCTACGAGCAGTACTTC. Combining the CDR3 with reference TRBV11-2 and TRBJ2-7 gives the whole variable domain EAGVAQSPRYKIIEKRQSVAFWCNPISGHATLYWYQQILGQGPKLLIQFQNNGVVDDSQLPKDRFSAERLKGVDSTLKIQPAKLEDSAVYLCASSLRAGYEQYFGPGTRLTVT.

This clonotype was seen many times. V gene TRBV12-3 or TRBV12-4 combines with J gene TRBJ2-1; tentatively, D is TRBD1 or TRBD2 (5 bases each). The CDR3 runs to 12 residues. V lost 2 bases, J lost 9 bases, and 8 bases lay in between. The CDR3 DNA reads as TGTGCCAGCAGTTTATGGGACCGTGAGCAGTTCTTC. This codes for CASSLWDREQFF.

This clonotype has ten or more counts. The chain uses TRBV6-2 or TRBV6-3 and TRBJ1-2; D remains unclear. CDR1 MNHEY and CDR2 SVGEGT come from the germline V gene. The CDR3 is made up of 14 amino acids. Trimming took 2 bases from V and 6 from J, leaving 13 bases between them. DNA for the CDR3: TGTGCCAGCAGTTACGCCGAGGGATTTGATGGCTACACCTTC. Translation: CASSYAEGFDGYTF.

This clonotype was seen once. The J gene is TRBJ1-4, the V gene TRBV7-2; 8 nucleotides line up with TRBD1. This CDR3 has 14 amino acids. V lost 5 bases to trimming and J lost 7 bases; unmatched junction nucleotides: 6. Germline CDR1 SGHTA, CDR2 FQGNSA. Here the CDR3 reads CASSADRGFEKLFF. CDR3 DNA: TGTGCCAGCAGCGCAGACAGGGGTTTTGAAAAACTGTTTTTT.

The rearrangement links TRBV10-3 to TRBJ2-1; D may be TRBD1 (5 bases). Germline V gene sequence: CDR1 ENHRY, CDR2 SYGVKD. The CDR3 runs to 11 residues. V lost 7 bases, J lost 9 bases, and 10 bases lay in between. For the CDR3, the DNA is TGTGCCATCAAAGGGGAAGGTGAGCAGTTCTTC. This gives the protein CAIKGEGEQFF.

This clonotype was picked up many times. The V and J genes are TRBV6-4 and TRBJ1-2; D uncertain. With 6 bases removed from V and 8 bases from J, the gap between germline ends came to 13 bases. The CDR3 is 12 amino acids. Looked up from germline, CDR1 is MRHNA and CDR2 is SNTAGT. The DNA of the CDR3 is TGTGCCAGCAGGCCCAGTTGGGCCGGCTACACCTTC. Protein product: CASRPSWAGYTF.

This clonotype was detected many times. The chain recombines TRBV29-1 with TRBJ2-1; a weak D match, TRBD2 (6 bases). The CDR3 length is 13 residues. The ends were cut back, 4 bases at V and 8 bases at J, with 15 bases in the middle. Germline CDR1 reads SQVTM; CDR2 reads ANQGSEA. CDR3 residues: CSVAGGNVHEQFF. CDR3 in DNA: TGCAGCGTTGCAGGCGGGAATGTCCATGAGCAGTTCTTC.

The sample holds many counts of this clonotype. This CDR3 reads CASSSDRGLGSYNEQFF. Here the CDR3 DNA reads TGTGCCAGCAGCTCGGACAGAGGATTGGGCTCCTACAATGAGCAGTTCTTC. This chain links TRBV11-2 with TRBJ2-1; D is possibly TRBD1 (6 bases). The CDR3 sequence is 17 residues long. Per the germline V gene, CDR1 is SGHAT and CDR2 is FQNNGV. The V and J ends lost 4 bases and 0 bases respectively, with 16 bases between them.

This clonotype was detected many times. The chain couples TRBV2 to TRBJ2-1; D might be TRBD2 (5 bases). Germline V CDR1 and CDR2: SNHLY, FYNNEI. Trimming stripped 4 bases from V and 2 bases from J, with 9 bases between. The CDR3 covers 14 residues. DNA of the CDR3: TGTGCCAGCAGTGCTAGCCAGACCTACAATGAGCAGTTCTTC. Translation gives CASSASQTYNEQFF.

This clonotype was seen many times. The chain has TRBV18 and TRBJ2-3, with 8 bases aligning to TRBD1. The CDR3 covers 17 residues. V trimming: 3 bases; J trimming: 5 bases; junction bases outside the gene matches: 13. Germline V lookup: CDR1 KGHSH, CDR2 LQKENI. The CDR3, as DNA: TGTGCCAGCTCACCTCCAAGGACAGGGCCAGCGGGAGATACGCAGTATTTT. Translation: CASSPPRTGPAGDTQYF.

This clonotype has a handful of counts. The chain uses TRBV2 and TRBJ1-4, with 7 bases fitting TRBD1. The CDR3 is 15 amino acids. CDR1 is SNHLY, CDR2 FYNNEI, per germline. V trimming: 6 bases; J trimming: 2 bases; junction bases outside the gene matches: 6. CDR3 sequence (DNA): TGTGCCAGCAGGCTTCGGACAGGCACTAATGAAAAACTGTTTTTT. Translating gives CASRLRTGTNEKLFF.

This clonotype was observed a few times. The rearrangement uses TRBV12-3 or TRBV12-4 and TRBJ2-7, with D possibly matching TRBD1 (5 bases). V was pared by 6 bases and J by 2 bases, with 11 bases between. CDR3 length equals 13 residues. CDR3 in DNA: TGTGCCAGCAGCTGGACACCTACCTACGAGCAGTACTTC. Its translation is CASSWTPTYEQYF.

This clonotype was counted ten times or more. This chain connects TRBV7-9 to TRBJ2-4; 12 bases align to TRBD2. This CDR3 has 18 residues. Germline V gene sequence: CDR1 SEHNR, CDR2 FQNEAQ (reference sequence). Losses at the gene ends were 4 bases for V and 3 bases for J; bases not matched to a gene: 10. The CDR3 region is CASSSWTSGIEVKNIQYF. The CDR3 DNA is TGTGCCAGCAGCTCCTGGACTAGCGGGATCGAGGTCAAAAACATTCAGTACTTC.

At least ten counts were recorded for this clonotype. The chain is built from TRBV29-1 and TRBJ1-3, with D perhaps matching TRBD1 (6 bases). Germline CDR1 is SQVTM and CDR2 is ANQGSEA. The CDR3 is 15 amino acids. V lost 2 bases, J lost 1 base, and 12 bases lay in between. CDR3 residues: CSVESGTRSGNTIYF. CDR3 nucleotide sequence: TGCAGCGTTGAAAGCGGGACACGTTCTGGAAACACCATATATTTT.

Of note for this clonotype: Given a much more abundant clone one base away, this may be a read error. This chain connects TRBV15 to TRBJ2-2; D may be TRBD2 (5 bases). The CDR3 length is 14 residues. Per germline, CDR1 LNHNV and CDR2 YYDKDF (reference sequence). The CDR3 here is CATRIQGNTGEPFF. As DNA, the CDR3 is TGTGCCACCAGAATACAAGGGAACACCGGGGAGCCGTTTTTT. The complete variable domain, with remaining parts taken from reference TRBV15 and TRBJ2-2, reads DAMVIQNPRYQVTQFGKPVTLSCSQTLNHNVMYWYQQKSSQAPKLLFHYYDKDFNNEADTPDNFQSRRPNTSFCFLDIRSPGLGDTAMYLCATRIQGNTGEPFFGEGSRLTVL.

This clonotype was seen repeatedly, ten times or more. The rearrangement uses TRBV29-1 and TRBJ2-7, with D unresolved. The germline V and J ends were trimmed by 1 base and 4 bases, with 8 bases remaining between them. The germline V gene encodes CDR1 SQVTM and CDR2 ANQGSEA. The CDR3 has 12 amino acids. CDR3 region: CSVEGEGYEQYF. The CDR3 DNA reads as TGCAGCGTTGAAGGTGAAGGGTACGAGCAGTACTTC.

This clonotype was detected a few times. The chain's CDR3 is CASSQGRGDYEKLFF. CDR3 DNA sequence: TGTGCCAGCAGCCAGGGCAGGGGGGACTATGAAAAACTGTTTTTT. The chain links TRBV4-2 to TRBJ1-4; 7 bases match TRBD1. The CDR3 is made up of 15 amino acids. Germline V gives CDR1 LGHNA, CDR2 YNFKEQ. J was trimmed by 6 bases and V by 3 bases; bases with no gene match: 7.

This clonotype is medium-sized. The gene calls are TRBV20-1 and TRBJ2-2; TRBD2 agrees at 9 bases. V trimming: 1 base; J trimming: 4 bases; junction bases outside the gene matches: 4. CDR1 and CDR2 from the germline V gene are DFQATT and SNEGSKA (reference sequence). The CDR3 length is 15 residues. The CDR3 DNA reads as TGCAGTGCTAGAGTAGCGGGAGTAGGCACCGGGGAGCTGTTTTTT. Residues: CSARVAGVGTGELFF.

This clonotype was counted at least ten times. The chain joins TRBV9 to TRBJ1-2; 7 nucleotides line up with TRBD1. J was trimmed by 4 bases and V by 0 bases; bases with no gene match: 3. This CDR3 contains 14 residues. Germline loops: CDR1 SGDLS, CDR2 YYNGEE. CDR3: CASSVGRTGYGYTF. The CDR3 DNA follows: TGTGCCAGCAGCGTAGGTCGGACAGGCTATGGCTACACCTTC.

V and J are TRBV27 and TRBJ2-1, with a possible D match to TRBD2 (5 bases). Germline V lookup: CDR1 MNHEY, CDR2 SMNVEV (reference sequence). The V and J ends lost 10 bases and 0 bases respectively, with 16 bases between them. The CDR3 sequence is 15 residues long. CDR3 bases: TGTGCCACCCGTTTCGGGGAGAGCTCCTACAATGAGCAGTTCTTC. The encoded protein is CATRFGESSYNEQFF.

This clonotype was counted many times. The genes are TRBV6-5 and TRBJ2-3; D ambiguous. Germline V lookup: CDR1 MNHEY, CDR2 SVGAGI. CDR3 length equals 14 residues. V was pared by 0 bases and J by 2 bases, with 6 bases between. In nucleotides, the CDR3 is TGTGCCAGCAGTTACTCGCCCCCCACAGATACGCAGTATTTT. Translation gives CASSYSPPTDTQYF.

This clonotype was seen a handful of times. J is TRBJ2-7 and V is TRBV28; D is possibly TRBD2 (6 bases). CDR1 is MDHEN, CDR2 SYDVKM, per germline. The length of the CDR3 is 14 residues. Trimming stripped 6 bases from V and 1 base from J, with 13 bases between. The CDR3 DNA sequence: TGTGCCAGCAGCCGAAGGGCGGGGTCCTACGAGCAGTACTTC. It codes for CASSRRAGSYEQYF. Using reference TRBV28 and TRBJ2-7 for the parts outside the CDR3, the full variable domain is DVKVTQSSRYLVKRTGEKVFLECVQDMDHENMFWYRQDPGLGLRLIYFSYDVKMKEKGDIPEGYSVSREKKERFSLILESASTNQTSMYLCASSRRAGSYEQYFGPGTRLTVT.

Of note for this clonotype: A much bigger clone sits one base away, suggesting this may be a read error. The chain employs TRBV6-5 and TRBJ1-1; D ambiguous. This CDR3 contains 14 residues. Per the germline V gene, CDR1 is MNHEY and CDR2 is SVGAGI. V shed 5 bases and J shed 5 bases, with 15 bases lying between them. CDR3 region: CASSRRVGKTEAFF. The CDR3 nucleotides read TGTGCCAGCAGTAGAAGGGTAGGGAAAACTGAAGCTTTCTTT.

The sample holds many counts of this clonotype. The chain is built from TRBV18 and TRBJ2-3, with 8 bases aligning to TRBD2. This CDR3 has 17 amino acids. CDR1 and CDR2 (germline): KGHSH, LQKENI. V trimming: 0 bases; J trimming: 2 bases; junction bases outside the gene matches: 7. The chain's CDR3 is CASSPPSLAVFTDTQYF. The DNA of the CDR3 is TGTGCCAGCTCACCACCGTCACTAGCGGTATTCACAGATACGCAGTATTTT.

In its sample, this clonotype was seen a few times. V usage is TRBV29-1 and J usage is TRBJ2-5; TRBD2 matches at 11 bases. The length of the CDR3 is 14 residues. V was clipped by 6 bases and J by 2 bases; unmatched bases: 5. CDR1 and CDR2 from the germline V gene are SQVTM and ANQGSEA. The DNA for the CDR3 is TGCAGCGTCGAACTAGCGGGAGTGCAAGAGACCCAGTACTTC. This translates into CSVELAGVQETQYF.

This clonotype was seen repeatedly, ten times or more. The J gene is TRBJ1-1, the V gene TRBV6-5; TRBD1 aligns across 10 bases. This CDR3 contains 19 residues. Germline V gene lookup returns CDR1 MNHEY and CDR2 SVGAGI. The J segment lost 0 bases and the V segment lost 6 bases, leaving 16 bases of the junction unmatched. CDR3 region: CASRRQGAGGSFLNTEAFF. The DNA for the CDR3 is TGTGCCAGCAGGAGACAGGGGGCGGGTGGGTCCTTCCTGAACACTGAAGCTTTCTTT.